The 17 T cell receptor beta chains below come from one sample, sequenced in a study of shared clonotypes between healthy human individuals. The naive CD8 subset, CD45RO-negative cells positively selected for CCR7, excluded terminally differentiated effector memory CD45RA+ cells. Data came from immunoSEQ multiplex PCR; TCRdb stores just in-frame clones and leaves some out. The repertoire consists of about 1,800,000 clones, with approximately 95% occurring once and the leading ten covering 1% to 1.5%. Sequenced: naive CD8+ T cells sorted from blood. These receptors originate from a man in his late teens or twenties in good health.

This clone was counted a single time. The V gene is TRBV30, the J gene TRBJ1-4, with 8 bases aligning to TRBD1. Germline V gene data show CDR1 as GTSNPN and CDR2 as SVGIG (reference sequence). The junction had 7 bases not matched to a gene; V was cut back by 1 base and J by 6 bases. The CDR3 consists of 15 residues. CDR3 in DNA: TGTGCCTGGAGTGAGCTGACAGGGGCTTATGAAAAACTGTTTTTT. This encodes CAWSELTGAYEKLFF.

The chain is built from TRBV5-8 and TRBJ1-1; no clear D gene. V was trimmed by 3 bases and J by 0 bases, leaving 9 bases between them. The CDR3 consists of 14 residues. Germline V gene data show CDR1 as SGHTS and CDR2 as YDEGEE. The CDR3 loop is CASSSDIMNTEAFF. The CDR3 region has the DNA TGTGCCAGCAGCTCCGACATTATGAACACTGAAGCTTTCTTT. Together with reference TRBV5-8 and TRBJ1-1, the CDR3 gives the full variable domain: EAGVTQSPTHLIKTRGQQATLRCSPISGHTSVYWYQQALGLGLQFLLWYDEGEERNRGNFPPRFSGRQFPNYSSELNVNALELEDSALYLCASSSDIMNTEAFFGQGTRLTVV.

The CDR3 reads CASSLIREPTTDTQYF. DNA for the CDR3: TGTGCCAGCAGCTTAATTCGGGAGCCAACCACAGATACGCAGTATTTT. The rearrangement joins TRBV7-9 to TRBJ2-3; possible D gene TRBD2, 6 bases. Germline CDR1 reads SEHNR; CDR2 reads FQNEAQ (reference sequence). Between the trimmed V and J ends, which lost 2 bases and 2 bases, there was a span of 14 bases. This CDR3 is 16 amino acids long.

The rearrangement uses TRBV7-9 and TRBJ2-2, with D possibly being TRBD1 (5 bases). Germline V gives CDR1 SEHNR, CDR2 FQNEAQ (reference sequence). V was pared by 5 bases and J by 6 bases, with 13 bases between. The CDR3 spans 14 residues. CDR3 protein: CASSLEGDSGELFF. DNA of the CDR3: TGTGCCAGCAGCCTAGAAGGGGATTCCGGGGAGCTGTTTTTT.

The CDR3 region is CASSLSGGFYGYTF. The CDR3 DNA follows: TGTGCCAGCAGCCTGTCGGGCGGTTTCTATGGCTACACCTTC. The chain is built from TRBV6-5 and TRBJ1-2; D is ambiguous. Germline loops: CDR1 MNHEY, CDR2 SVGAGI. There are 14 residues in the CDR3. V lost 6 bases and J 4 bases, leaving 15 bases between the germline ends.

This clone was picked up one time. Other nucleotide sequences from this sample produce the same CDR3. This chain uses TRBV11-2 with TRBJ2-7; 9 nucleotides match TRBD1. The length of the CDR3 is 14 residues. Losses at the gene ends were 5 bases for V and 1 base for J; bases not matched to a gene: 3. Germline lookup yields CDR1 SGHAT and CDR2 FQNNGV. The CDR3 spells CASSAGTGSYEQYF. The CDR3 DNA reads TGTGCCAGCAGCGCCGGGACAGGGTCCTACGAGCAGTACTTC.

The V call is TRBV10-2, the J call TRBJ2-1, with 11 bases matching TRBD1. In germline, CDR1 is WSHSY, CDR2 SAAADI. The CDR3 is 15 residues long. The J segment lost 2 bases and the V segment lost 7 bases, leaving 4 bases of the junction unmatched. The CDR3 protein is CASNPGQGAYNEQFF. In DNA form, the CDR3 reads TGCGCCAGCAATCCGGGACAGGGGGCCTACAATGAGCAGTTCTTC.

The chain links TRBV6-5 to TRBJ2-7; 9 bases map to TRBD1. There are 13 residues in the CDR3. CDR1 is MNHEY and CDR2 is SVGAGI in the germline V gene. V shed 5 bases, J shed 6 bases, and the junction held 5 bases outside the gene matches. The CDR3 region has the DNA TGTGCCAGCAGTACCCGACAGGGGGGCGAGCAGTACTTC. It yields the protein CASSTRQGGEQYF.

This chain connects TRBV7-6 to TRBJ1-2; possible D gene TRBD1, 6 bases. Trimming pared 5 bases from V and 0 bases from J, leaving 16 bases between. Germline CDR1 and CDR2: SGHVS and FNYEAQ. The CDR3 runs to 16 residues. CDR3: CASSPDRDTPNYGYTF. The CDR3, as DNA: TGTGCCAGCAGCCCAGATAGGGACACTCCTAACTATGGCTACACCTTC. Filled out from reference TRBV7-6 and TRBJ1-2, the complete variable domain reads GAGVSQSPRYKVTKRGQDVALRCDPISGHVSLYWYRQALGQGPEFLTYFNYEAQQDKSGLPNDRFSAERPEGSISTLTIQRTEQRDSAMYRCASSPDRDTPNYGYTFGSGTRLTVV.

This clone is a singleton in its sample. CDR3: CASSPLDKSYEQYF. In nucleotides, the CDR3 is TGTGCCAGCTCACCACTGGACAAATCCTACGAGCAGTACTTC. The chain uses TRBV18 and TRBJ2-7; perhaps TRBD1 as D (5 bases). This CDR3 region has 14 residues. CDR1 and CDR2 from the germline V gene are KGHSH and LQKENI. Trimming took 1 base from V and 1 from J, leaving 8 bases between them.

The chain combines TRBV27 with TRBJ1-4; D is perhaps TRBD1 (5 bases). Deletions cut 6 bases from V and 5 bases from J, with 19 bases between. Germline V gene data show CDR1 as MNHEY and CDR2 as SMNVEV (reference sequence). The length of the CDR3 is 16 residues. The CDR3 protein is CASSPFSGDVNEKLFF. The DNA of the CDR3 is TGTGCCAGCAGCCCCTTTAGTGGGGACGTAAATGAAAAACTGTTTTTT.

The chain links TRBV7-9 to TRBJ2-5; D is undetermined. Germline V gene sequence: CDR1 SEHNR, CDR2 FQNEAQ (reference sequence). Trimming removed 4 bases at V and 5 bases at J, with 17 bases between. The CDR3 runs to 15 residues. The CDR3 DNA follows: TGTGCCAGCAGCTCGGACGGGCCTCCTTGGGAGACCCAGTACTTC. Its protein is CASSSDGPPWETQYF.

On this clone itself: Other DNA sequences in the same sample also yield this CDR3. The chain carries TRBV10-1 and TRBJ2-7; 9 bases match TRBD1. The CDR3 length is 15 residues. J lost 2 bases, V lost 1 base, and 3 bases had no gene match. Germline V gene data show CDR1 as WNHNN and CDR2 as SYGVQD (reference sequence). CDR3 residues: CASSELRQGAYEQYF. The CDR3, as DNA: TGCGCCAGCAGTGAGTTACGACAGGGGGCCTACGAGCAGTACTTC.

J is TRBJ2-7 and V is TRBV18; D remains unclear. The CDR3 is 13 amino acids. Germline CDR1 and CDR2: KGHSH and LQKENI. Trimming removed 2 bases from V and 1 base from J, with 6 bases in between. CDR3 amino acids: CASSPALSYEQYF. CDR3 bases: TGTGCCAGCTCACCAGCCTTATCCTACGAGCAGTACTTC.

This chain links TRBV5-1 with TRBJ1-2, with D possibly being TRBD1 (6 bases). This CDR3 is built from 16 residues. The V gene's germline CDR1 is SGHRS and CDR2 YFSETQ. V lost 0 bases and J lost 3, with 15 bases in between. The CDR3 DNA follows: TGCGCCAGCAGCTTGGGCTGGGGGGCTGACGACTATGGCTACACCTTC. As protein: CASSLGWGADDYGYTF.

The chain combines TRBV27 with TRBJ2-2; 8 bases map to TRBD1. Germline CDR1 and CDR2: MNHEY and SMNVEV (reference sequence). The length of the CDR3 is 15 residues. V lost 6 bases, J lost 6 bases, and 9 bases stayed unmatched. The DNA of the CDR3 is TGTGCCAGCAGCCTCCGGACAGGGAGCCCCGGGGAGCTGTTTTTT. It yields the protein CASSLRTGSPGELFF.

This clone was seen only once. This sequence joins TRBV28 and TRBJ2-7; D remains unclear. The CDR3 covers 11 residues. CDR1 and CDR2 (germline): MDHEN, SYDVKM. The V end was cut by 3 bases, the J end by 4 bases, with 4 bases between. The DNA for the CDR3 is TGTGCCAGCAGTTTTAAGTACGAGCAGTACTTC. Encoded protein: CASSFKYEQYF.